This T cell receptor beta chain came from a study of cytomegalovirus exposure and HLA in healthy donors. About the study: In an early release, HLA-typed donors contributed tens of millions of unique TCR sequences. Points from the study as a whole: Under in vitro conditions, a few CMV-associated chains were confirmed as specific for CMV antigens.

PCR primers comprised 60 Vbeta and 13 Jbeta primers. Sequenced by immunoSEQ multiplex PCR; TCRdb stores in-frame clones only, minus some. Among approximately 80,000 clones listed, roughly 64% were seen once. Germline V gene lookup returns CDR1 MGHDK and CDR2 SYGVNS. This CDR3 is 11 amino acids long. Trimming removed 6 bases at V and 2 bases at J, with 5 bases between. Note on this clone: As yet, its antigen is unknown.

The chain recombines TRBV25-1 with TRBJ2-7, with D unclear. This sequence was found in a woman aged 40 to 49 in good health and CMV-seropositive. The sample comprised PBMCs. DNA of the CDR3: TGTGCCAGCAGCGCAGCCTACGAGCAGTACTTC. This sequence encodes CASSAAYEQYF.